The sequence of this T cell receptor beta chain was determined in a study of regulatory T cells. Study-level points and caveats: In CD3G-deficient patients, conventional CD4+ T cells were enriched for hydrophobic CDR3 residues at positions 6 and 7.

The primer mix had 52 TRBV and 13 TRBJ primers. The method was immunoSEQ multiplex PCR; TCRdb's version includes in-frame clones alone and lacks a portion of them. The sample contains over 35,000 clones, about 88% of which appear only once. Patients aged 2 to 39 years had fewer naive and more memory CD4+ and CD8+ T cells. Looked up from germline, CDR1 is MNHEY and CDR2 is SMNVEV (reference sequence). The length of the CDR3 is 12 residues. V was pared by 5 bases and J by 11 bases, with 15 bases between. This clone has just one count. The antigen is undetermined. This receptor was identified in a person aged 18-30 years with CD3G deficiency. The V gene is TRBV27, the J gene TRBJ1-1; no reliable D call. The sample comprised conventional CD4+ T cells sorted from blood. CDR3 in DNA: TGTGCCAGCAGTCGGTGGAGCGTCGGTGCTTTCTTT. Protein sequence: CASSRWSVGAFF.